This is a list of T cell receptor beta chains from one sample in a study of CD8+ T cells in alopecia areata. Here immunoSEQ multiplex PCR was the method, and the copy in TCRdb shows in-frame clones only, minus some. Among about 120,000 clones listed, 53% were seen once. The sequenced sample was CD4+ T cells sorted from blood, obtained at week 4, from a patient treated with tofacitinib. Every receptor here comes from a human donor with alopecia areata. Both conserved end residues are part of each CDR3. A D gene is named only where the DNA matches it firmly. Only part of the rows carry a size: once, few, many, or a class if the clone is expanded.

TRBV14	TRBJ2-1	19	few	TRBD2	TGTGCCAGCAGCCCAAGGATGGGACTAGCGGGGGGCCTAAACAATGAGCAGTTCTTC	CASSPRMGLAGGLNNEQFF
TRBV5-5	TRBJ1-1	16	few	.	TGTGCCAGCAGCTTGGGGGTAGGAGGCTCAAACACTGAAGCTTTCTTT	CASSLGVGGSNTEAFF
TRBV27	TRBJ2-7	14	.	TRBD2	TGTGCCAGCAGCTTTCAACTAGCGGGGGCCGAGCAGTACTTC	CASSFQLAGAEQYF
TRBV9	TRBJ2-1	15	.	.	TGTGCCAGCAGCGTAGATAGCGGCCCTTACAATGAGCAGTTCTTC	CASSVDSGPYNEQFF
TRBV9	TRBJ2-2	13	few	TRBD1	TGTGCCAGCAGCCCCCACAGGGGAGGGGAGCTGTTTTTT	CASSPHRGGELFF
TRBV25-1	TRBJ2-3	13	.	.	TGTGCCAGCACCCCGTCCCTTAGAGATACGCAGTATTTT	CASTPSLRDTQYF
TRBV5-1	TRBJ2-3	13	.	.	TGCGCCAGCAGCTTGGCCGGCACAGATACGCAGTATTTT	CASSLAGTDTQYF
TRBV29-1	TRBJ1-2	14	.	.	TGCAGCGTCAATGGGCGGGGAACCAACTATGGCTACACCTTC	CSVNGRGTNYGYTF
TRBV5-4	TRBJ2-1	13	.	.	TGTGCCAGCAGCTTCGCAGGGGGGGGAGAGCAGTTCTTC	CASSFAGGGEQFF
TRBV29-1	TRBJ2-7	14	.	.	TGCAGCGTTGGACTCTTCGCCCTCACGGACGAGCAGTACTTC	CSVGLFALTDEQYF
TRBV19	TRBJ2-7	13	.	.	TGTGCCAGTAGCCGAGACGGGGGCTACGAGCAGTACTTC	CASSRDGGYEQYF
TRBV7-2	TRBJ1-1	14	.	.	TGTGCCAGCAGTTTTACAACAGGGAGTACTGAAGCTTTCTTT	CASSFTTGSTEAFF
TRBV30	TRBJ1-5	13	.	TRBD1	TGTGCCTGGGGCCGACAGGGTGGGCAGCCCCAGCATTTT	CAWGRQGGQPQHF
TRBV20-1	TRBJ2-1	11	.	.	TGCAGTGCTTGGAGGTCTAATGAGCAGTTCTTC	CSAWRSNEQFF
TRBV5-1	TRBJ1-1	14	.	.	TGCGCCAGCTGGAAGGGGGGAGTGAACACTGAAGCTTTCTTT	CASWKGGVNTEAFF
TRBV6-5	TRBJ1-2	15	once	TRBD1	TGTGCCAGCAGCTATGGGCTTTGGACAGGGTATGGCTACACCTTC	CASSYGLWTGYGYTF
TRBV12-2	TRBJ2-5	15	.	.	TGTGCAAGTCGCTTCCCCGTCTGGTTCAAAGAGACCCAGTACTTC	CASRFPVWFKETQYF
TRBV7-8	TRBJ2-1	17	.	.	TGTGCCAGCAGCTTAGTGGGACAAGGCTTACCTTACAATGAGCAGTTCTTC	CASSLVGQGLPYNEQFF
TRBV5-1	TRBJ1-4	13	.	.	TGCGCCAGCAGCGTTACCTTCACTGAAAAACTGTTTTTT	CASSVTFTEKLFF
TRBV29-1	TRBJ2-4	15	.	.	TGCAGCGTTGTTGGGGCTCCTCTAGCCAAAAACATTCAGTACTTC	CSVVGAPLAKNIQYF
TRBV18	TRBJ2-5	14	many	.	TGTGCCAGCTCACCTGGGACGGAGGGGGAGACCCAGTACTTC	CASSPGTEGETQYF
TRBV4-1	TRBJ2-7	15	.	.	TGCGCCAGCAGCCCTACATTAGTAAACTCCTACGAGCAGTACTTC	CASSPTLVNSYEQYF
TRBV29-1	TRBJ2-3	13	.	.	TGCAGCGTTGAGGTGGTGGGGTCAGGTACGCAGTATTTT	CSVEVVGSGTQYF
TRBV29-1	TRBJ1-4	13	.	.	TGCAGCGTTGAACGGCAGCGGAATGAAAAACTGTTTTTT	CSVERQRNEKLFF
TRBV7-8	TRBJ1-1	12	few	.	TGTGCCAGCAGCCAAGGGGTCACTGAAGCTTTCTTT	CASSQGVTEAFF
TRBV30	TRBJ2-6	15	.	.	TGTGCCTGGAGTGTGGGCGGGTCTGGGGCCAACGTCCTGACTTTC	CAWSVGGSGANVLTF
TRBV2	TRBJ1-2	14	once	TRBD1	TGTGCCAGCAGTGAGAACAGGGGGAACTATGGCTACACCTTC	CASSENRGNYGYTF
TRBV9	TRBJ1-5	13	.	.	TGTGCCAGCAGCGTCGACAGTTATCAGCCCCAGCATTTT	CASSVDSYQPQHF
TRBV5-1	TRBJ1-5	14	.	.	TGCGCCAGCAGCTTCGACTGGGGAGTGAAGCCCCAGCATTTT	CASSFDWGVKPQHF
TRBV29-1	TRBJ1-1	13	.	.	TGCAGCGTTGAAGGTAGAGGTGGGACTGAAGCTTTCTTT	CSVEGRGGTEAFF
TRBV7-9	TRBJ2-5	13	.	.	TGTGCCAGCAGCTCGGGCCTCGGGGAGACCCAGTACTTC	CASSSGLGETQYF
TRBV27	TRBJ1-3	11	few	.	TGTGCCAGCAGTTTCGGAAACACCATATATTTT	CASSFGNTIYF
TRBV6-4	TRBJ2-7	15	.	TRBD2	TGTGCCAGCAGTGACCCAGCGGGAGGCTCCTACGAGCAGTACTTC	CASSDPAGGSYEQYF
TRBV5-5	TRBJ1-2	13	few	.	TGTGCCAGCAGCTTGGGGGAGGGATATGGCTACACCTTC	CASSLGEGYGYTF
TRBV18	TRBJ2-6	16	.	TRBD1	TGTGCCAGCTCAGCCTTCGACAGGGCCGGGGCCAACGTCCTGACTTTC	CASSAFDRAGANVLTF
TRBV29-1	TRBJ2-1	15	.	.	TGCAGCGTTGATCGCAGGGCCTCTCCTTACAATGAGCAGTTCTTC	CSVDRRASPYNEQFF
TRBV5-1	TRBJ2-7	18	.	TRBD2	TGCGCCAGCAGCTTGGTGCTAGCGGGAGGCTCCTCCGGGTACGAGCAGTACTTC	CASSLVLAGGSSGYEQYF
TRBV5-1	TRBJ2-2	16	.	.	TGCGCCAGCAGCTTGGAATGGGGATCCAACACCGGGGAGCTGTTTTTT	CASSLEWGSNTGELFF
TRBV6-5	TRBJ1-6	13	.	.	TGTGCCAGCAGCCTCAGGCCGTCTGTCACCCTCCACTTT	CASSLRPSVTLHF
TRBV29-1	TRBJ2-7	15	.	TRBD1	TGCAGCGTTTCTGGTGGGGACAGGGGAGTCTACGAGCAGTACTTC	CSVSGGDRGVYEQYF
TRBV14	TRBJ2-1	15	.	TRBD1	TGTGCCAGCAGTCTACAGGGGTATACCTACAATGAGCAGTTCTTC	CASSLQGYTYNEQFF